These T cell receptor beta chains were read from a single sample in a study of CXCR3-negative and CXCR3-positive naive CD8 T cells. TCRdb reanalyzed the 5' RACE reads, giving one entry per CDR3 protein sequence and no DNA. The sample table sets out about 130,000 distinct CDR3 sequences. What was sequenced was naive CXCR3- CD8+ T cells from blood. These receptors were collected from a human donor in good health. Some clones in this sample may be carry-over from other donors' samples. The CDR3 runs from the conserved cysteine through the conserved F or W. Size tells how often a clone was seen (once, few, many) or the class of an expanded clone, and some rows leave it out.

clone_size	j_call	v_call	cdr3_aa
NA	TRBJ2-1	TRBV2	CASSEVAGAPYNEQFF
NA	TRBJ2-7	TRBV14	CASSQDYGGYEQYF
NA	TRBJ2-7	TRBV29-1	CSVELAGTENYEQYF
NA	TRBJ2-7	TRBV4-1	CASSQDKGYEQYF
NA	TRBJ2-7	TRBV9	CASTRGASSYEQYF
NA	TRBJ2-7	TRBV2	CASSEAYATRKPGQGLYEQYF
NA	TRBJ2-1	TRBV12-3/TRBV12-4	CASTPMGGLAYNEQFF
NA	TRBJ2-1	TRBV19	CASSINNEQFF
NA	TRBJ1-6	TRBV20-1	CSARGGGIFTTYNSPLHF
NA	TRBJ2-5	TRBV7-7	CASSLRFQETQYF
NA	TRBJ2-1	TRBV6-5	CASSYRRGAGDEQFF
NA	TRBJ2-7	TRBV11-3	CASSVPIGDRGLEQYF
NA	TRBJ1-1	TRBV25-1	CASSEVGTANTEAFF
NA	TRBJ2-1	TRBV7-9	CASSLGVGQYNEQFF
NA	TRBJ2-7	TRBV12-3/TRBV12-4	CASSLTGATYEQYF
NA	TRBJ2-1	TRBV28	CASSFGGETAKYNEQFF
NA	TRBJ2-1	TRBV15	CATSPSSSNNEQFF
NA	TRBJ2-4	TRBV2	CASSEGTSRIDIQYF
NA	TRBJ2-3	TRBV15	CATSRELYGRFFADTQYF
NA	TRBJ2-2	TRBV4-1	CASSQVGTDNTGELFF
NA	TRBJ2-5	TRBV7-9	CASSLDLSQETQYF
NA	TRBJ2-7	TRBV5-5	CASSFFEGGEYEQYF
NA	TRBJ2-2	TRBV19	CASSELAGSSGELFF
NA	TRBJ2-7	TRBV4-1	CASSRELYGGPYEQYF
NA	TRBJ2-3	TRBV29-1	CSVGEGQRADTQYF
NA	TRBJ2-1	TRBV12-3/TRBV12-4	CASSLGRSNEQFF
NA	TRBJ2-3	TRBV29-1	CSVEGGVTNPPLRSSTDTQYF
NA	TRBJ2-7	TRBV11-2	CASSHARDQLPYEQYF
NA	TRBJ2-7	TRBV4-1	CASSQASGGFNEQYF
NA	TRBJ2-1	TRBV28	CASSFGGNNEQFF
NA	TRBJ1-6	TRBV30	CAWKGPGGSPLHF
NA	TRBJ2-1	TRBV20-1	CSAEDLAGVGDEQFF
NA	TRBJ2-7	TRBV11-2	CASAETRDRGPYEQYF
NA	TRBJ2-1	TRBV10-2	CASSESSYNEQFF
medium-sized	TRBJ2-7	TRBV29-1	CSVVGQGGEQYF
NA	TRBJ1-2	TRBV7-9	CATVVQEAKGHGYTF
NA	TRBJ2-7	TRBV20-1	CSATGAYEQYF
NA	TRBJ2-4	TRBV3-1	CASSPRGSFGKNIQYF
NA	TRBJ1-2	TRBV12-3/TRBV12-4	CASSLLGQGARGYTF
NA	TRBJ2-1	TRBV4-1	CASSQAQGHEQFF
NA	TRBJ2-1	TRBV6-5	CASSYSLQGKQFF
NA	TRBJ2-1	TRBV11-2	CASSFAGYNEQFF